The clone carrying this T cell receptor (beta chain) showed up just a few times. The data were obtained in a study of cytomegalovirus exposure and HLA in healthy donors. V lost 8 bases to trimming and J lost 6 bases, with 20 bases between them. This CDR3 has 15 residues. Germline V lookup: CDR1 MNHEY, CDR2 SMNVEV (reference sequence). The PCR had 60 Vbeta and 13 Jbeta primers. Original data processing: A later analysis counted about 80 million unique TCR beta chains, 9.5 million to 12 million shared. Clones were read by immunoSEQ multiplex PCR, and TCRdb kept only the in-frame ones, dropping some. V and J calls and clone size follow that table, whereas D and trimming were derived from the DNA. Of about 120,000 clones detected, 60% to 80% appear once; the ten largest clones hold 15% to 20%.

This chain uses TRBV27 with TRBJ2-1; a weak D match, TRBD2 (5 bases). The source of this sequence is a man in his forties or fifties in good health and CMV-seropositive. The specimen sequenced was PBMCs. In DNA form, the CDR3 reads TGTGCCAGCGCTCGAAGAGGGCTCGAGGTCAATGAGCAGTTCTTC. The encoded protein is CASARRGLEVNEQFF.